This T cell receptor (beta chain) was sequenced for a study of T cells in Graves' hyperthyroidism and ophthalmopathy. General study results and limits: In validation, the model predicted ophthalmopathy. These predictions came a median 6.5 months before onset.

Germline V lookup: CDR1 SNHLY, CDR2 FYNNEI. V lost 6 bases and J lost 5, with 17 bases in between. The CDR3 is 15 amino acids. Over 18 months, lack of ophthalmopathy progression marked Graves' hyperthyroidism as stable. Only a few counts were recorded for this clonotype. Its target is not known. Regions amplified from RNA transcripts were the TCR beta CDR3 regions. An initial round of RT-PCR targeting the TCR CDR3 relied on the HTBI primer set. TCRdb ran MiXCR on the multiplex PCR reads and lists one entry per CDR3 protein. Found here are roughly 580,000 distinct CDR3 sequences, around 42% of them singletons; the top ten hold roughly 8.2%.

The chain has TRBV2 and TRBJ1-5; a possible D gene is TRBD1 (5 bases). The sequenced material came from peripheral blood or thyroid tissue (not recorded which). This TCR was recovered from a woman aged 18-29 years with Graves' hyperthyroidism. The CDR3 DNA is TGTGCCAGCAGGACGGAGGGGTTGAGATATCAGCCCCAGCATTTT. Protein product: CASRTEGLRYQPQHF.